These T cell receptor beta chains were read from a single sample in a study of blood T cells in healthy people across ages. TCRdb recomputed calls from the 5' RACE reads with MiXCR, one row per CDR3 protein. The table has fewer than 2,000,000 distinct CDR3 sequences, around 40% seen once. What was sequenced was blood. The receptors come from a human donor in good health. CDR3s include the opening cysteine and the closing phenylalanine or tryptophan. D genes are given only for firm matches. Not all rows give a size; the values are once, few, many and, for expanded clones, a class.

clone size	D gene	V gene	J gene	CDR3 protein	CDR3 DNA
few	.	TRBV12-3/TRBV12-4	TRBJ2-7	CASSLTVGFDEQYF	TGTGCCAGCAGTTTAACGGTGGGGTTCGACGAGCAGTACTTC
.	.	TRBV25-1	TRBJ2-5	CASSDSRGWGRGEETQYF	TGTGCCAGCAGTGATAGCAGAGGTTGGGGGCGAGGGGAAGAGACCCAGTACTTC
.	.	TRBV6-5	TRBJ1-2	CASSRPPFGYTF	TGTGCCAGCAGTCGCCCACCCTTTGGCTACACCTTC
few	.	TRBV29-1	TRBJ2-1	CSAESGLAFGNEQFF	TGCAGCGCTGAAAGTGGTCTAGCGTTCGGAAATGAGCAGTTCTTC
.	TRBD1	TRBV6-5	TRBJ1-3	CASSLDRGGNTIYF	TGTGCCAGCAGCCTGGACAGGGGTGGAAACACCATATATTTT
.	TRBD2	TRBV4-2	TRBJ2-3	CASSQAVASGGSRPDTRYF	TGTGCCAGCAGCCAAGCAGTGGCTAGCGGGGGGTCCCGACCAGATACGCGGTATTTT
.	TRBD1	TRBV7-6	TRBJ2-2	CASSIRDRGSTGELFF	TGTGCCAGCAGCATCCGGGACAGGGGTTCTACCGGGGAGCTGTTTTTT
.	TRBD1	TRBV7-6	TRBJ2-1	CASSLLGTGGSYNEQFF	TGTGCCAGCAGCTTATTAGGGACAGGGGGTTCCTACAATGAGCAGTTCTTC
once	TRBD2	TRBV12-3/TRBV12-4	TRBJ2-1	CATRGGGSYNEQFF	TGTGCAACCCGGGGGGGAGGGTCCTACAATGAGCAGTTCTTC
.	.	TRBV20-1	TRBJ2-2	CSARDPSRGATGELFF	TGCAGTGCTAGAGATCCTTCCCGTGGGGCCACCGGGGAGCTGTTTTTT
many	.	TRBV7-8	TRBJ2-4	CASSLMPLAKNIQYF	TGTGCCAGCAGCTTAATGCCTCTAGCCAAAAACATTCAGTACTTC
few	.	TRBV20-1	TRBJ2-2	CSGVSNTGELFF	TGCAGCGGGGTCTCGAACACCGGGGAGCTGTTTTTT
.	.	TRBV6-2/TRBV6-3	TRBJ1-5	CASSYGGINQPQHF	TGTGCCAGCAGTTATGGAGGGATCAATCAGCCCCAGCATTTT
.	.	TRBV19	TRBJ2-3	CASSTLQDTQYF	TGTGCCAGTAGTACATTGCAAGATACGCAGTATTTT
few	.	TRBV20-1	TRBJ2-4	CSASTGVVSTGIQYF	TGCAGTGCTAGTACGGGAGTAGTTAGTACGGGCATTCAGTACTTC
.	.	TRBV5-1	TRBJ2-1	CASSPILAQNNEQFF	TGCGCCAGCAGCCCTATACTTGCCCAGAACAATGAGCAGTTCTTC
.	TRBD2	TRBV29-1	TRBJ2-7	CSVSGASGSYEQYF	TGCAGCGTTAGTGGGGCTAGCGGCTCCTACGAGCAGTACTTC
.	.	TRBV24-1	TRBJ2-5	CATSDGKRGLQETQYF	TGTGCCACCAGTGATGGGAAGAGAGGCCTACAAGAGACCCAGTACTTC
few	TRBD1	TRBV7-2	TRBJ2-1	CASSPHAGGNEQFF	TGTGCCAGCAGCCCCCACGCAGGGGGCAATGAGCAGTTCTTC
.	.	TRBV7-9	TRBJ1-4	CASTPGRVNEKLFF	TGTGCCAGCACCCCAGGGCGGGTAAATGAAAAACTGTTTTTT
few	.	TRBV5-1	TRBJ2-7	CASSLRGVTEQYF	TGCGCCAGCAGCTTAAGAGGGGTTACCGAGCAGTACTTC
.	.	TRBV7-2	TRBJ1-1	CASSLPARPGAFF	TGTGCCAGCAGCCTCCCCGCGAGGCCAGGAGCTTTCTTT
.	.	TRBV6-5	TRBJ1-2	CASSFYLFFDWGIIIYGYTF	TGTGCCAGCAGTTTCTACCTTTTTTTTGATTGGGGGATTATTATCTATGGCTACACCTTC
.	.	TRBV6-2/TRBV6-3	TRBJ2-7	CASALWSYEQYF	TGTGCCAGCGCTCTATGGTCCTACGAGCAGTACTTC
few	.	TRBV7-3	TRBJ2-4	CASSLEGGAPYAQYF	TGTGCCAGCAGCTTAGAGGGGGGAGCCCCCTACGCTCAGTACTTC
.	.	TRBV20-1	TRBJ2-1	CSARDGAVEGEQFF	TGCAGTGCTAGGGACGGGGCCGTCGAGGGTGAGCAGTTCTTC
.	.	TRBV7-9	TRBJ1-2	CASSVDSLHPGHYGYTF	TGTGCCAGCAGCGTCGACAGCCTACATCCCGGGCACTATGGCTACACCTTC
few	.	TRBV7-2	TRBJ2-7	CASSLEFGPYYEQYF	TGTGCCAGCAGCTTAGAGTTTGGCCCCTACTACGAGCAGTACTTC
few	.	TRBV28	TRBJ1-5	CASSSPLRGGLSQPQHF	TGTGCCAGCAGTTCCCCCCTGCGGGGAGGGCTCAGTCAGCCCCAGCATTTT
.	.	TRBV6-5	TRBJ2-1	CASSYRAYREQFF	TGTGCCAGCAGTTACAGAGCCTACAGGGAGCAGTTCTTC
.	.	TRBV21-1	TRBJ2-5	CASSKGGKRGDQETQYF	TGTGCCAGCAGCAAAGGGGGCAAGCGGGGGGACCAAGAGACCCAGTACTTC
.	TRBD1	TRBV6-2/TRBV6-3	TRBJ2-5	CASSYSTGGGVETQYF	TGTGCCAGCAGTTACTCGACAGGGGGCGGAGTAGAGACCCAGTACTTC
many	.	TRBV20-1	TRBJ2-7	CSARIGGRRKDEQYF	TGCAGTGCTAGGATAGGGGGACGGAGAAAGGACGAGCAGTACTTC
.	.	TRBV20-1	TRBJ1-3	CSARDPREGGNTIYF	TGCAGTGCTAGAGATCCCAGAGAGGGTGGAAACACCATATATTTT
.	TRBD1	TRBV6-2/TRBV6-3	TRBJ1-2	CASSYGSRGQGNIYGYTF	TGTGCCAGCAGTTACGGGTCTCGTGGACAGGGGAACATCTACGGCTACACCTTC
few	TRBD2	TRBV6-1	TRBJ2-5	CASTEALAGEETQYF	TGTGCCAGCACGGAAGCACTAGCGGGGGAAGAGACCCAGTACTTC
once	.	TRBV6-1	TRBJ1-4	CASANSFGSVVFF	TGTGCCAGCGCTAATTCGTTTGGGTCAGTGGTGTTTTTT
.	TRBD2	TRBV7-2	TRBJ2-5	CASSPGLLAGTAETQYF	TGTGCCAGCAGCCCAGGGCTTCTAGCGGGGACAGCAGAGACCCAGTACTTC
few	.	TRBV20-1	TRBJ2-3	CSAIRQGTDTQYF	TGCAGTGCTATAAGACAGGGCACAGATACGCAGTATTTT
few	.	TRBV20-1	TRBJ2-7	CSASRGAHYEQYF	TGCAGTGCCAGTCGGGGGGCCCACTACGAGCAGTACTTC
.	TRBD1	TRBV11-1	TRBJ2-6	CASSSGQGGRKKSGANVLTF	TGTGCCAGCAGCTCCGGACAGGGAGGAAGGAAAAAAAGTGGGGCCAACGTCCTGACTTTC
.	.	TRBV7-2	TRBJ2-3	CASSPGVGSDTQYF	TGTGCCAGCAGCCCAGGGGTCGGGTCCGATACGCAGTATTTT
.	TRBD2	TRBV12-3/TRBV12-4	TRBJ2-3	CASSPERGVTDTQYF	TGTGCCAGCAGTCCCGAGCGGGGGGTCACAGATACGCAGTATTTT
.	.	TRBV28	TRBJ1-5	CASSYLTQGSQQPQHF	TGTGCCAGCAGTTACTTAACCCAGGGATCGCAACAGCCCCAGCATTTT
few	.	TRBV12-3/TRBV12-4	TRBJ1-1	CASSGPRLITEAFF	TGTGCCAGCAGTGGGCCAAGGTTGATTACTGAAGCTTTCTTT
.	TRBD1	TRBV7-9	TRBJ1-2	CASSWTGEGSGYTF	TGTGCCAGCAGCTGGACAGGGGAGGGAAGTGGCTACACCTTC
.	.	TRBV7-3	TRBJ2-1	CANSPLSGPYNEQFF	TGTGCCAACAGCCCTTTGAGCGGCCCCTACAATGAGCAGTTCTTC
.	TRBD1	TRBV12-3/TRBV12-4	TRBJ2-1	CASSPRNRGLQFSSYNEQFF	TGTGCCAGCAGCCCCCGGAACAGGGGCCTACAATTCAGCTCCTACAATGAGCAGTTCTTC
.	.	TRBV6-6	TRBJ1-2	CATFGTDGYTF	TGTGCCACCTTCGGGACGGATGGCTACACCTTC
.	.	TRBV20-1	TRBJ1-2	CSARRRDGYTF	TGCAGTGCTAGGCGGCGGGATGGCTACACCTTC
.	TRBD2	TRBV5-1	TRBJ2-5	CASSLAGTSGGFRETQYF	TGCGCCAGCAGCTTGGCCGGGACTAGCGGGGGCTTTCGCGAGACCCAGTACTTC